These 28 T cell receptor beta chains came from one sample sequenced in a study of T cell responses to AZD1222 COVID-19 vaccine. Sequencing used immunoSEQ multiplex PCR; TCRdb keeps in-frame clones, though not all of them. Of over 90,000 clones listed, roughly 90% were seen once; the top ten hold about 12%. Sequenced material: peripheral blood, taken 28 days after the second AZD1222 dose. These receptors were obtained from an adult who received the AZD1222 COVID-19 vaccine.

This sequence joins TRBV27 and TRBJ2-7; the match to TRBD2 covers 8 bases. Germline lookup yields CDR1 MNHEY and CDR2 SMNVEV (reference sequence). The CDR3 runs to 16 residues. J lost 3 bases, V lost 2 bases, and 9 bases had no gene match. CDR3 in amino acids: CASSLEGLGGVYEQYF. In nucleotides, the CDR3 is TGTGCCAGCAGTTTAGAGGGACTAGGAGGGGTCTACGAGCAGTACTTC.

The CDR3: CASSHGSTEAFF. The CDR3 DNA follows: TGTGCCAGCAGCCACGGTTCGACTGAAGCTTTCTTT. The rearrangement joins TRBV9 to TRBJ1-1; no definite D call. V was pared by 4 bases and J by 5 bases, with 9 bases between. Germline V CDR1 and CDR2: SGDLS, YYNGEE. The CDR3 covers 12 residues.

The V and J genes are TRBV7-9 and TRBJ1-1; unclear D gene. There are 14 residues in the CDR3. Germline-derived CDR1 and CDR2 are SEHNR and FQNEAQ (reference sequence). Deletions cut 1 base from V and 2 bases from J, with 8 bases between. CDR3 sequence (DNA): TGTGCCAGCAGCTTAGTCACGTTAAACACTGAAGCTTTCTTT. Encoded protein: CASSLVTLNTEAFF.

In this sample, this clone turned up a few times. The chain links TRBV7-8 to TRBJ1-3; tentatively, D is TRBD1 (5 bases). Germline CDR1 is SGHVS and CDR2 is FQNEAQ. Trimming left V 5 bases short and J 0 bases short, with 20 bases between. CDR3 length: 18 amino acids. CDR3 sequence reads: CASSQLLITGLSGNTIYF. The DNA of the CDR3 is TGTGCCAGCAGCCAGCTACTGATTACAGGTCTCTCTGGAAACACCATATATTTT.

This CDR3 reads CASSLGGGGLHEQFF. The CDR3 bases are TGTGCCAGCAGCTTGGGCGGGGGCGGCCTCCATGAGCAGTTCTTC. V usage is TRBV7-9 and J usage is TRBJ2-1; TRBD2 might be the D (7 bases). Germline lookup yields CDR1 SEHNR and CDR2 FQNEAQ (reference sequence). The CDR3 length is 15 residues. Trimming pared 3 bases from V and 8 bases from J, leaving 17 bases between.

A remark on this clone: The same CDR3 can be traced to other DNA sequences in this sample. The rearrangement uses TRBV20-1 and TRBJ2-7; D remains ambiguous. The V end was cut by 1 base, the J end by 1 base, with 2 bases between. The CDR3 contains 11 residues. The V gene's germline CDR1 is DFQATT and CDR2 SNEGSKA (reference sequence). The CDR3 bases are TGCAGTGCTAGAGTTTCCTACGAGCAGTACTTC. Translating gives CSARVSYEQYF.

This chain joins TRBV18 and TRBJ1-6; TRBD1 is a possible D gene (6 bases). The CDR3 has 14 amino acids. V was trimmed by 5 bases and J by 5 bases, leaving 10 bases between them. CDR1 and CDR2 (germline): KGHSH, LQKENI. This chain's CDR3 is CASSGGVDNSPLHF. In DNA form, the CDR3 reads TGTGCCAGCTCAGGGGGCGTCGATAATTCACCCCTCCACTTT.

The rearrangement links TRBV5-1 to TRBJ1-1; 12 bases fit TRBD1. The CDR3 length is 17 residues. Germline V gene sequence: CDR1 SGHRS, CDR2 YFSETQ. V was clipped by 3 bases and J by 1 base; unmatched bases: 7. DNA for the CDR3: TGCGCCAGCAGCTACGCGGGACAGGGGGCCGGGAACACTGAAGCTTTCTTT. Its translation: CASSYAGQGAGNTEAFF.

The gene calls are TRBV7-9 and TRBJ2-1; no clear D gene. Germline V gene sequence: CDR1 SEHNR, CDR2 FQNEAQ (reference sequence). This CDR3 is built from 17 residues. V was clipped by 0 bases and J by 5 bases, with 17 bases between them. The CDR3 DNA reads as TGTGCCAGCAGCTTAGCTGTGCAAATCGGTGGGGACAATGAGCAGTTCTTC. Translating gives CASSLAVQIGGDNEQFF.

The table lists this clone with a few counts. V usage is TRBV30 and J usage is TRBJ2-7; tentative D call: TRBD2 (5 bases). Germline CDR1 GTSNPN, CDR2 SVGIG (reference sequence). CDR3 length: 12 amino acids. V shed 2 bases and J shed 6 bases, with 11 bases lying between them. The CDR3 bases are TGTGCCTGGAGTATGCATCGGGGCGAGCAGTACTTC. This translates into CAWSMHRGEQYF.

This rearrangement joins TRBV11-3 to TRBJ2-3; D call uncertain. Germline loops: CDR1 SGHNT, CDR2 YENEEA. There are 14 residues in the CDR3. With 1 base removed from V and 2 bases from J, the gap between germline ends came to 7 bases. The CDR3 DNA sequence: TGTGCCAGCAGCTTAGGGCAGAACACAGATACGCAGTATTTT. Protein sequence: CASSLGQNTDTQYF.

The CDR3 sequence is CASSLDSGVEGYGYTF. DNA of the CDR3: TGTGCCAGCAGCTTGGACTCAGGGGTAGAGGGCTATGGCTACACCTTC. The V call is TRBV5-4, the J call TRBJ1-2; D might be TRBD1 (6 bases). Germline lookup yields CDR1 SGHNT and CDR2 YYREEE (reference sequence). The V gene lost 0 bases and the J gene lost 4 bases, with 16 bases spanning the gap. There are 16 residues in the CDR3. Together with reference TRBV5-4 and TRBJ1-2, the CDR3 gives the full variable domain: ETGVTQSPTHLIKTRGQQVTLRCSSQSGHNTVSWYQQALGQGPQFIFQYYREEENGRGNFPPRFSGLQFPNYSSELNVNALELDDSALYLCASSLDSGVEGYGYTFGSGTRLTVV.

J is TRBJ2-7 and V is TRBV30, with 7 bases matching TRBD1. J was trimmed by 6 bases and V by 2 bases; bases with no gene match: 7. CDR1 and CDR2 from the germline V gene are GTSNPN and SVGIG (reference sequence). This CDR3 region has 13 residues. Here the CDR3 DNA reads TGTGCCTGGAGTTGGGACAGTCCCTCCGAGCAGTACTTC. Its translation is CAWSWDSPSEQYF.

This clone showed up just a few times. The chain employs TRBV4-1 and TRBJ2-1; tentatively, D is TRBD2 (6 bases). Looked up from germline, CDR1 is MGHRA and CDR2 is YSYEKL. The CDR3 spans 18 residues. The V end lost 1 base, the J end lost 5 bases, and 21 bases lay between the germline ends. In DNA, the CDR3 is TGCGCCAGCAGCCAAGGAACACTAGCTAGGATAAGGGACAATGAGCAGTTCTTC. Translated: CASSQGTLARIRDNEQFF.

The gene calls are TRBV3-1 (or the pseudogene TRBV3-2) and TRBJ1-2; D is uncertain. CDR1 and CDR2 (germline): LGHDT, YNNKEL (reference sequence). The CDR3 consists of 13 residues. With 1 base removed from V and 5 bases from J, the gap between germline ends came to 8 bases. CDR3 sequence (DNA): TGTGCCAGCAGCCAAGCAGGCCGGTATGGCTACACCTTC. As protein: CASSQAGRYGYTF.

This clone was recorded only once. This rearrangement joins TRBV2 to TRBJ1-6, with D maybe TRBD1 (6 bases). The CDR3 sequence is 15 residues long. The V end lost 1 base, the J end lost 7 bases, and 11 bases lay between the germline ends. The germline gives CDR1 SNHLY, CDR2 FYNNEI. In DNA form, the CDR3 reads TGTGCCAGCAGTGAAGAGGGGGGCGCGAATTCACCCCTCCACTTT. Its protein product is CASSEEGGANSPLHF.

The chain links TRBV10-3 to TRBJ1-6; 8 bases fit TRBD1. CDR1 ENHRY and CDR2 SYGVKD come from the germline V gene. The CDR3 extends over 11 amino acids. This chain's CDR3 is CETGGNSPLHF. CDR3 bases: TGTGAAACAGGGGGGAATTCACCCCTCCACTTT.

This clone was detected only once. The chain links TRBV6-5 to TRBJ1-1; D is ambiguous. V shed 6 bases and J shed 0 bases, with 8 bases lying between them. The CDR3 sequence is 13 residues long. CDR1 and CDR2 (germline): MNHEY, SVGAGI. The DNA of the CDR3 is TGTGCCAGCAGCCTGACTGTGAACACTGAAGCTTTCTTT. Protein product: CASSLTVNTEAFF.

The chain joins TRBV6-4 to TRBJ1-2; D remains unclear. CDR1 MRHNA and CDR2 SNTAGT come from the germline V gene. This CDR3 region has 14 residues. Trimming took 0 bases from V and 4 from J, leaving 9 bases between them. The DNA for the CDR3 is TGTGCCAGCAGTGACTCGGGAGGGCGCTATGGCTACACCTTC. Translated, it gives CASSDSGGRYGYTF.

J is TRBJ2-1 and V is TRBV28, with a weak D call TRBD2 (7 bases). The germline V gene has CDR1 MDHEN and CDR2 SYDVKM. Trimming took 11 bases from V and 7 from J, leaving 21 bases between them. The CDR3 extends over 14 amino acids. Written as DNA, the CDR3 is TGTGCCGCTACGGGGGGCCAACTGGGAAATGAGCAGTTCTTC. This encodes CAATGGQLGNEQFF.

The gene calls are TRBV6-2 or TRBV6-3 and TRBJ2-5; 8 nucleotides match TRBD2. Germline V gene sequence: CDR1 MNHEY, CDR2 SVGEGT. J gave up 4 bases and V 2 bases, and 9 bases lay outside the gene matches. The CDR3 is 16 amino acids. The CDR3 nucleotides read TGTGCCAGCAGTTACATTGCGGGAGGTTTATTAGAGACCCAGTACTTC. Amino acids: CASSYIAGGLLETQYF.

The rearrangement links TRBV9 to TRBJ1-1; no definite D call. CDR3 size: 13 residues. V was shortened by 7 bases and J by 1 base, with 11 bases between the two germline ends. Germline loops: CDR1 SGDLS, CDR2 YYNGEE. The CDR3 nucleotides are TGTGCCAGCTCTCTAACAGAGAACACTGAAGCTTTCTTT. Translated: CASSLTENTEAFF.

CDR3 protein: CASSESGGRADTQYF. CDR3 in DNA: TGTGCCAGCAGTGAATCCGGGGGGAGGGCAGATACGCAGTATTTT. J is TRBJ2-3 and V is TRBV6-1; 7 nucleotides line up with TRBD2. The germline CDR1 and CDR2 sequences are MNHNS and SASEGT. The CDR3 contains 15 residues. V was pared by 2 bases and J by 4 bases, with 6 bases of the junction left unmatched.

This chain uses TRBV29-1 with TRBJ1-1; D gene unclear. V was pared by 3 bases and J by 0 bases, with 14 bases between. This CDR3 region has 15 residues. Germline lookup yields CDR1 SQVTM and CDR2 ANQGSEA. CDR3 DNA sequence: TGCAGCGTTGATGCCAAACTGACATTGAACACTGAAGCTTTCTTT. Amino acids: CSVDAKLTLNTEAFF. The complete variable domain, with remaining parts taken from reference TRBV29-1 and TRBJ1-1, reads SAVISQKPSRDICQRGTSLTIQCQVDSQVTMMFWYRQQPGQSLTLIATANQGSEATYESGFVIDKFPISRPNLTFSTLTVSNMSPEDSSIYLCSVDAKLTLNTEAFFGQGTRLTVV.

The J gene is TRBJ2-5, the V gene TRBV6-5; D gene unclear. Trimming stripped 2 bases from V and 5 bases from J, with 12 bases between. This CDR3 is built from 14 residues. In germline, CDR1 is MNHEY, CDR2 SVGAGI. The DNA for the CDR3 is TGTGCCAGCAGTTACATGGGGTCGCGGGAGACCCAGTACTTC. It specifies CASSYMGSRETQYF.

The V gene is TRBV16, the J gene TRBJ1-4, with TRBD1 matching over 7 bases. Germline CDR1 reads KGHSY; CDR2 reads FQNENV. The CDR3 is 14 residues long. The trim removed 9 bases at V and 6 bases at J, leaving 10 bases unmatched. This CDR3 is CASGGGNPHEKLFF. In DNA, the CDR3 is TGTGCCAGTGGAGGGGGCAACCCCCATGAAAAACTGTTTTTT. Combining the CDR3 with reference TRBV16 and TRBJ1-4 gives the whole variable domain GEEVAQTPKHLVRGEGQKAKLYCAPIKGHSYVFWYQQVLKNEFKFLISFQNENVFDETGMPKERFSAKCLPNSPCSLEIQATKLEDSAVYFCASGGGNPHEKLFFGSGTQLSVL.

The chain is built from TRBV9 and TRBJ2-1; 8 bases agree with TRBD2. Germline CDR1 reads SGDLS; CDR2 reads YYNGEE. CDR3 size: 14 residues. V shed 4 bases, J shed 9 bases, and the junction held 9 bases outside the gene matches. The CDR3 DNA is TGTGCCAGCAGCATCGGGGGGGTCACTGGTGAGCAGTTCTTC. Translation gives CASSIGGVTGEQFF. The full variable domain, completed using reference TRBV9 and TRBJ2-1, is DSGVTQTPKHLITATGQRVTLRCSPRSGDLSVYWYQQSLDQGLQFLIQYYNGEERAKGNILERFSAQQFPDLHSELNLSSLELGDSALYFCASSIGGVTGEQFFGPGTRLTVL.

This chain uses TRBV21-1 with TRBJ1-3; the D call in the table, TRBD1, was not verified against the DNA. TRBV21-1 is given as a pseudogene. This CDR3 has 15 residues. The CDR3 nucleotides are TGTGCCAGCAGCATCCACCTCAGCTCTGGAAACACCATATATTTT. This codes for CASSIHLSSGNTIYF.